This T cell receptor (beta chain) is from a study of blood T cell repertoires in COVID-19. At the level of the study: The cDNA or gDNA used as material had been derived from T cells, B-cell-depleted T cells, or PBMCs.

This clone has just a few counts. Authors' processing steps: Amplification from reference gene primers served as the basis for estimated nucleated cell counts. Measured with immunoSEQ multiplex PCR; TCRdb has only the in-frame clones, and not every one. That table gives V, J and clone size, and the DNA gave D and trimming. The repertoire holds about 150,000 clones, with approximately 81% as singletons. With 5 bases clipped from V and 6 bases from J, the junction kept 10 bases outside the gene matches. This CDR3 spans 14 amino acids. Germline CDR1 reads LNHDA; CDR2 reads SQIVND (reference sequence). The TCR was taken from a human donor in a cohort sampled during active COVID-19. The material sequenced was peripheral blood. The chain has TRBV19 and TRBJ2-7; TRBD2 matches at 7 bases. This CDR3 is CASSVPGEGAEQYF. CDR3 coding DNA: TGTGCCAGTAGTGTCCCGGGGGAGGGAGCCGAGCAGTACTTC.